The entry below gives a single T cell receptor beta chain sequence along with its context. Its antigen is currently unknown. This sample was taken from a study of STAT5B mutations in CD4+ large granular lymphocyte leukemia. Findings of the study overall: Patient CD4-sorted repertoires stayed more clonal than healthy ones after leukemic-clone removal. TRBV06-family usage was enriched in top patient clones (8/27) versus controls (2/35).

Controls came from buffy coats of healthy blood donors. The CDR3 loop spans 15 amino acids. With V trimmed by 5 bases and J by 3 bases, 8 bases remained unmatched. Per the germline V gene, CDR1 is LNHDA and CDR2 is SQIVND (reference sequence). Study processing details: The detection floor for productive clonotype frequency was 2.59 x 10-5. Sequenced by immunoSEQ multiplex PCR; TCRdb stores in-frame clones only, minus some. The V and J calls and clone size were taken over from that table, and D and trimming were inferred from the DNA. The data show some 21,000 clones, 60% to 80% seen once. The TCR comes from a human donor in good health. V gene TRBV19 combines with J gene TRBJ1-1; 8 nucleotides align to TRBD1. Sequences were obtained from CD4+ T cells from blood buffy coats. CDR3 DNA sequence: TGTGCCAGTAGTCCACGACAGGGGCCCTACACTGAAGCTTTCTTT. Amino acids: CASSPRQGPYTEAFF.